The 18 T cell receptor beta chains presented below share a single source sample, sequenced in a study of identical twins. TCRdb processed the 5' RACE reads anew with MiXCR; each CDR3 protein has one entry. The sample lists 650,000 to 800,000 distinct CDR3 sequences, around 8.3% seen once, with 0.8% to 1% in the top ten. These records were also assigned to another study, of yellow fever vaccine responses in identical twins.

The sequenced sample consisted of PBMCs. All receptors derive from a woman aged 18-35 years in good health.

This clonotype was seen more than once but under ten times. V is TRBV28 and J is TRBJ2-1; D not certain. Trimming cost V 8 bases and J 9 bases, with 17 bases left between them. The CDR3 contains 13 residues. Germline lookup yields CDR1 MDHEN and CDR2 SYDVKM. CDR3 in amino acids: CASSTPILGEQFF. Here the CDR3 DNA reads TGTGCCAGCTCTACCCCAATACTCGGTGAGCAGTTCTTC.

This clonotype has ten or more counts. This chain joins TRBV20-1 and TRBJ1-4; the D gene is possibly TRBD1 (6 bases). Deletions cut 5 bases from V and 6 bases from J, with 16 bases between. This CDR3 has 14 amino acids. Germline V gives CDR1 DFQATT, CDR2 SNEGSKA (reference sequence). The CDR3 loop reads CSAGVPGAYEKLFF. The CDR3 DNA follows: TGCAGTGCTGGGGTTCCAGGGGCCTATGAAAAACTGTTTTTT.

The chain employs TRBV6-5 and TRBJ2-7, with no clear D. CDR1 MNHEY and CDR2 SVGAGI come from the germline V gene. The length of the CDR3 is 15 residues. V was trimmed by 2 bases and J by 0 bases, leaving 11 bases between them. The DNA for the CDR3 is TGTGCCAGCAGTTACACTTCCTCAGGCTCCTACGAGCAGTACTTC. Translating it yields CASSYTSSGSYEQYF.

The V gene is TRBV5-1, the J gene TRBJ2-7; perhaps D is TRBD1 or TRBD2 (5 bases each). V lost 5 bases, J lost 5 bases, and 17 bases lay in between. CDR1 SGHRS and CDR2 YFSETQ come from the germline V gene. CDR3 length equals 14 residues. The CDR3 bases are TGCGCCAGCAGATACTTCGATCCGGGGCACGAGCAGTACTTC. Its protein product is CASRYFDPGHEQYF. The variable domain in full, completed from reference TRBV5-1 and TRBJ2-7, reads KAGVTQTPRYLIKTRGQQVTLSCSPISGHRSVSWYQQTPGQGLQFLFEYFSETQRNKGNFPGRFSGRQFSNSRSEMNVSTLELGDSALYLCASRYFDPGHEQYFGPGTRLTVT.

CDR3: CASSQDSQPVSSYNEQFF. The CDR3 DNA reads TGCGCCAGCAGCCAAGATAGCCAGCCCGTTTCCTCCTACAATGAGCAGTTCTTC. J is TRBJ2-1 and V is TRBV4-3; D not certain. From germline, CDR1 is LGHNA and CDR2 YSLEER. The length of the CDR3 is 18 residues. Deletions cut 0 bases from V and 0 bases from J, with 15 bases between.

In this sample, this clonotype turned up a few times. The genes are TRBV7-9 and TRBJ1-2; perhaps TRBD1 as D (6 bases). The length of the CDR3 is 14 residues. Looked up from germline, CDR1 is SEHNR and CDR2 is FQNEAQ (reference sequence). V was cut by 5 bases and J by 5 bases, with 15 bases left in between. CDR3 sequence: CASSADRLLYGYTF. The DNA for the CDR3 is TGTGCCAGCAGCGCCGACAGGTTGTTGTATGGCTACACCTTC.

This clonotype has just a few counts. This chain connects TRBV19 to TRBJ2-5; TRBD1 agrees at 8 bases. V was clipped by 5 bases and J by 3 bases; unmatched bases: 11. Germline CDR1 is LNHDA and CDR2 is SQIVND (reference sequence). The CDR3 is 16 amino acids. The CDR3 region is CASSPFGQGREETQYF. The CDR3 DNA follows: TGTGCCAGTAGTCCATTCGGACAGGGAAGGGAAGAGACCCAGTACTTC.

This sequence joins TRBV6-5 and TRBJ2-7; D is uncertain. Germline CDR1 reads MNHEY; CDR2 reads SVGAGI. CDR3 size: 14 residues. The germline V and J ends were trimmed by 4 bases and 2 bases, with 12 bases remaining between them. CDR3 coding DNA: TGTGCCAGCAGTTTAACGACTGGGGCCTACGAGCAGTACTTC. It is translated as CASSLTTGAYEQYF.

V gene TRBV11-2 combines with J gene TRBJ1-6; a weak D match, TRBD1 (5 bases). This CDR3 is 16 amino acids long. V lost 4 bases and J 7 bases, leaving 17 bases between the germline ends. In germline, CDR1 is SGHAT, CDR2 FQNNGV. The CDR3 DNA is TGTGCCAGCAGCTCTAGGACAAGGTTCATCAATTCACCCCTCCACTTT. The encoded protein is CASSSRTRFINSPLHF.

This clonotype was seen ten or more times. The genes are TRBV27 and TRBJ2-7; D not certain. The CDR3 consists of 13 residues. Looked up from germline, CDR1 is MNHEY and CDR2 is SMNVEV (reference sequence). Between the trimmed V and J ends, which lost 5 bases and 3 bases, there was a span of 11 bases. For the CDR3, the DNA is TGTGCCAGCAGTCCCCACCAAGTCTACGAGCAGTACTTC. This sequence encodes CASSPHQVYEQYF.

This clonotype was counted only a few times. This chain links TRBV6-5 with TRBJ2-7; TRBD1 aligns across 8 bases. Per germline, CDR1 MNHEY and CDR2 SVGAGI. The length of the CDR3 is 15 residues. Trimming at V came to 4 bases and at J to 3 bases, leaving 8 bases not matched to a gene. Here the CDR3 reads CASSSLDRVLYEQYF. CDR3 nucleotide sequence: TGTGCCAGCAGTTCCCTGGACAGGGTGCTCTACGAGCAGTACTTC.

This clonotype was seen more than once but under ten times. The rearrangement uses TRBV7-4 and TRBJ2-3; 11 bases line up with TRBD2. Germline loops: CDR1 SGHVT, CDR2 SQSDAQ. V trimming: 5 bases; J trimming: 0 bases; junction bases outside the gene matches: 25. This CDR3 comprises 23 residues. The CDR3 coding sequence is TGTGCCAGCAGCACCTGGTTGGGTCTAGCGGGGGGCAACGGAATCTCTAGCACAGATACGCAGTATTTT. Residues: CASSTWLGLAGGNGISSTDTQYF.

The rearrangement joins TRBV5-5 to TRBJ2-5; TRBD1 is a possible D gene (6 bases). CDR1 and CDR2 (germline): SGHKS, YYEKEE (reference sequence). CDR3 length equals 15 residues. Trimming took off 4 bases at V and 4 bases at J, with 17 bases between the two ends. As DNA, the CDR3 is TGTGCCAGCAGCGGTAACAGGGTACGGGCAGAGACCCAGTACTTC. Translating it yields CASSGNRVRAETQYF.

This clonotype was counted many times. The chain couples TRBV6-5 to TRBJ2-7, with D perhaps being TRBD1 or TRBD2 (5 bases each). The CDR3 consists of 16 residues. Trimming removed 0 bases from V and 2 bases from J, with 14 bases in between. Germline CDR1 and CDR2: MNHEY and SVGAGI. CDR3 nucleotide sequence: TGTGCCAGCAGTTACTCCCACGGGGCGCCTCCCTACGAGCAGTACTTC. Protein product: CASSYSHGAPPYEQYF.

This clonotype was observed at least ten times. The chain links TRBV6-5 to TRBJ2-3; 8 nucleotides align to TRBD2. The trim removed 2 bases at V and 1 base at J, leaving 2 bases unmatched. The CDR3 length is 15 residues. Germline CDR1 and CDR2: MNHEY and SVGAGI. This CDR3 reads CASSYRGGGTDTQYF. The DNA for the CDR3 is TGTGCCAGCAGTTACCGGGGGGGGGGCACAGATACGCAGTATTTT.

V is TRBV5-1 and J is TRBJ1-1; 11 bases fit TRBD1. The CDR3 length is 14 residues. Germline CDR1 reads SGHRS; CDR2 reads YFSETQ. The junction had 2 bases not matched to a gene; V was cut back by 2 bases and J by 5 bases. The CDR3 nucleotides are TGCGCCAGCAGCTTAAGGGACAGGGGGACTGAAGCTTTCTTT. This encodes CASSLRDRGTEAFF.

This clonotype was observed a handful of times. This chain connects TRBV7-2 to TRBJ2-3, with 8 bases lining up with TRBD1. The germline V gene has CDR1 SGHTA and CDR2 FQGNSA. The length of the CDR3 is 14 residues. V shed 5 bases and J 6 bases; nucleotides not matched to a gene: 7. The CDR3 DNA is TGTGCCAGCAGCCCTCAGGGGGCAACCGATACGCAGTATTTT. It codes for CASSPQGATDTQYF.

This clonotype was detected only a few times. CDR3 nucleotide sequence: TGTGCCAGCAGCTTAGTTTTGGCGGCCCCAGCAGCTTTCTTT. It yields the protein CASSLVLAAPAAFF. The rearrangement uses TRBV7-2 and TRBJ1-1, with no clear D. This CDR3 spans 14 amino acids. Trimming shortened V by 1 base and J by 10 bases, and 16 bases separated the two germline ends. In germline, CDR1 is SGHTA, CDR2 FQGNSA.